What follows are 27 T cell receptor beta chains derived from one specimen sequenced in a study of control samples from healthy donors and cancer patients. Libraries were prepared by immunoSEQ multiplex PCR; TCRdb keeps only in-frame clonotypes and omits some of them. Found here are 400,000 to 450,000 clones, 80% to 95% of them singletons; the top ten hold 5% to 7%. The sample comprised PBMCs. Receptor source: a man between 40 and 49 years old with head and neck cancer.

This clone was seen only once. The chain is built from TRBV27 and TRBJ2-7, with D possibly being TRBD1 or TRBD2 (5 bases each). Trimming pared 3 bases from V and 2 bases from J, leaving 8 bases between. Germline CDR1 is MNHEY and CDR2 is SMNVEV (reference sequence). CDR3 length equals 13 residues. CDR3 residues: CASSFEGPYEQYF. CDR3 sequence (DNA): TGTGCCAGCAGTTTCGAGGGGCCCTACGAGCAGTACTTC.

The J gene is TRBJ1-4, the V gene TRBV7-3, with D possibly matching TRBD1 (5 bases). The CDR3 spans 13 residues. Trimming shortened V by 5 bases and J by 3 bases, and 7 bases separated the two germline ends. Looked up from germline, CDR1 is SGHTA and CDR2 is FQGTGA. CDR3 sequence (DNA): TGTGCCAGCAGCAAACAGGCTAATGAAAAACTGTTTTTT. Amino acid sequence: CASSKQANEKLFF.

The chain recombines TRBV9 with TRBJ2-3; 10 bases agree with TRBD1. With 4 bases clipped from V and 7 bases from J, the junction kept 6 bases outside the gene matches. Germline CDR1 reads SGDLS; CDR2 reads YYNGEE. The CDR3 runs 14 residues. The CDR3 nucleotides read TGTGCCAGCAGCTCAGACAGGGGGCGGAATACGCAGTATTTT. This sequence encodes CASSSDRGRNTQYF.

J is TRBJ2-5 and V is TRBV27; D unresolved. The V end was cut by 2 bases, the J end by 7 bases, with 8 bases between. In germline, CDR1 is MNHEY, CDR2 SMNVEV (reference sequence). This CDR3 is built from 12 residues. CDR3 sequence: CASSLGYGTQYF. CDR3 coding DNA: TGTGCCAGCAGTTTAGGATATGGGACCCAGTACTTC.

This clone has just one count. V is TRBV28 and J is TRBJ1-2; TRBD1 aligns across 8 bases. V lost 10 bases, J lost 5 bases, and 12 bases stayed unmatched. The germline V gene has CDR1 MDHEN and CDR2 SYDVKM. CDR3 length: 14 amino acids. The CDR3 nucleotides are TGTGCCACCAGCGGAGGGACAGGCTTTTATGGCTACACCTTC. It translates to CATSGGTGFYGYTF.

This clone was found once. This chain connects TRBV5-5 to TRBJ2-1; 9 nucleotides align to TRBD2. J lost 7 bases, V lost 0 bases, and 5 bases had no gene match. The CDR3 covers 15 residues. Germline values: CDR1 SGHKS, CDR2 YYEKEE (reference sequence). CDR3 DNA sequence: TGTGCCAGCAGCTTGGCGGGACTAGCACAGAATGAGCAGTTCTTC. It encodes CASSLAGLAQNEQFF.

This chain joins TRBV13 and TRBJ1-1; D is unclear. The V gene lost 6 bases and the J gene lost 7 bases, with 9 bases spanning the gap. Germline values: CDR1 PRHDT, CDR2 FYEKMQ (reference sequence). There are 11 residues in the CDR3. Here the CDR3 reads CASRMTDEAFF. Here the CDR3 DNA reads TGTGCCAGCAGAATGACGGATGAAGCTTTCTTT.

The gene calls are TRBV21-1 and TRBJ2-7; the table's D call of TRBD1 was not tested on the DNA. TRBV21-1 is assigned pseudogene status. There are 15 residues in the CDR3. The CDR3 here is CASSKEGTGGGEQYF. CDR3 nucleotide sequence: TGTGCCAGCAGCAAAGAGGGGACAGGGGGCGGCGAGCAGTACTTC.

CDR3 DNA: TGTGCCAGCAGTTACTCGATTCAGGGGACAGCTGAAGCTTTCTTT. Its translation: CASSYSIQGTAEAFF. This chain connects TRBV6-6 to TRBJ1-1; 7 nucleotides align to TRBD1. Unmatched junction bases numbered 7, after V lost 0 bases and J lost 6 bases. The CDR3 covers 15 residues. Germline V gene sequence: CDR1 MNHNY, CDR2 SVGAGI (reference sequence).

The J gene is TRBJ2-3, the V gene TRBV24-1; D possibly corresponds to TRBD1 (6 bases). CDR1 KGHDR and CDR2 SFDVKD come from the germline V gene. Trimming took off 6 bases at V and 9 bases at J, with 12 bases between the two ends. The CDR3 is 12 amino acids. CDR3 in DNA: TGTGCCACCAGTTCTGGTAGGGGGACGCAGTATTTT. It yields the protein CATSSGRGTQYF.

The chain has TRBV6-1 and TRBJ1-1, with D unresolved. CDR3 length: 14 residues. Germline V gives CDR1 MNHNS, CDR2 SASEGT. Trimming stripped 0 bases from V and 1 base from J, with 6 bases between. DNA for the CDR3: TGTGCCAGCAGTGAAGCGAGGAGGAACACTGAAGCTTTCTTT. Translated: CASSEARRNTEAFF.

The V call is TRBV7-9, the J call TRBJ2-7, with D uncertain. The CDR3 spans 14 residues. Germline-derived CDR1 and CDR2 are SEHNR and FQNEAQ (reference sequence). V was cut by 4 bases and J by 3 bases, with 13 bases left in between. The CDR3 here is CASSSSVVVYEQYF. The DNA of the CDR3 is TGTGCCAGCAGCTCGAGCGTCGTGGTCTACGAGCAGTACTTC.

The gene calls are TRBV18 and TRBJ2-1; D could derive from TRBD1 or TRBD2 (6 bases each). With 1 base removed from V and 9 bases from J, the gap between germline ends came to 16 bases. This CDR3 is built from 15 residues. The germline V gene encodes CDR1 KGHSH and CDR2 LQKENI. The CDR3 DNA reads TGTGCCAGCTCACCACGAGCAGGGGAGGACGCTGAGCAGTTCTTC. As protein: CASSPRAGEDAEQFF.

The chain employs TRBV19 and TRBJ1-6; no clear D. The CDR3 runs 13 residues. Germline V gene lookup returns CDR1 LNHDA and CDR2 SQIVND (reference sequence). V lost 5 bases to trimming and J lost 16 bases, with 18 bases between them. The CDR3 reads CASSERVGSTLHF. Here the CDR3 DNA reads TGTGCCAGTAGTGAGCGAGTAGGGAGCACTCTCCACTTT.

The genes are TRBV6-5 and TRBJ1-3; D is possibly TRBD1 (5 bases). CDR1 and CDR2 (germline): MNHEY, SVGAGI. This CDR3 spans 15 amino acids. The V and J ends lost 6 bases and 0 bases respectively, with 12 bases between them. CDR3 residues: CASSYGGASGNTIYF. The CDR3 DNA is TGTGCCAGCAGCTACGGCGGGGCCTCTGGAAACACCATATATTTT.

The chain joins TRBV7-2 to TRBJ1-5; possibly TRBD1 for D (5 bases). The germline V gene has CDR1 SGHTA and CDR2 FQGNSA. Trimming cost V 5 bases and J 10 bases, with 15 bases left between them. The CDR3 is made up of 13 amino acids. CDR3 bases: TGTGCCAGCAGCGCACAGGTCCGGGTACCCCAGCATTTT. Amino acids: CASSAQVRVPQHF.

This chain links TRBV2 with TRBJ2-3, with TRBD2 identical over 7 bases. The V and J ends lost 6 bases and 1 base, in that order; junction bases with no gene match: 7. The CDR3 contains 15 residues. The germline V gene encodes CDR1 SNHLY and CDR2 FYNNEI. This CDR3 reads CASRGAGWGTDTQYF. The CDR3 nucleotides are TGTGCCAGCAGAGGAGCGGGATGGGGCACAGATACGCAGTATTTT.

The chain uses TRBV7-2 and TRBJ1-6; D ambiguous. The germline CDR1 and CDR2 sequences are SGHTA and FQGNSA. V was pared by 3 bases and J by 7 bases, with 7 bases between. The CDR3 is made up of 13 amino acids. CDR3 sequence reads: CASSLNGNSPLHF. The CDR3 DNA follows: TGTGCCAGCAGCTTGAACGGCAATTCACCCCTCCACTTT.

This chain connects TRBV9 to TRBJ2-7; TRBD2 aligns across 12 bases. The CDR3 has 16 amino acids. J was trimmed by 3 bases and V by 4 bases; bases with no gene match: 8. Germline loops: CDR1 SGDLS, CDR2 YYNGEE. CDR3 sequence reads: CASSPRLAGDYYEQYF. The CDR3 DNA follows: TGTGCCAGCAGCCCCAGACTAGCGGGAGACTACTACGAGCAGTACTTC.

This clone was seen once. The chain joins TRBV13 to TRBJ2-3; TRBD2 matches 14 bases. The CDR3 is 19 residues long. V was clipped by 3 bases and J by 2 bases; unmatched bases: 10. The germline V gene encodes CDR1 PRHDT and CDR2 FYEKMQ (reference sequence). The DNA of the CDR3 is TGTGCCAGCAGCTTTAGACTAGCGGGGGGGCCGGGATACACAGATACGCAGTATTTT. Its protein product is CASSFRLAGGPGYTDTQYF.

The genes are TRBV6-5 and TRBJ1-5, with D maybe TRBD1 (5 bases). This CDR3 has 15 amino acids. CDR1 MNHEY and CDR2 SVGAGI come from the germline V gene. Trimming shortened V by 5 bases and J by 1 base, and 12 bases separated the two germline ends. CDR3 coding DNA: TGTGCCAGCAGTCGTGGGGGGAGCAGCAATCAGCCCCAGCATTTT. It yields the protein CASSRGGSSNQPQHF.

This clone was recorded only once. This chain uses TRBV25-1 with TRBJ1-2; TRBD1 is a possible D gene (5 bases). The CDR3 totals 16 residues. Between the trimmed V and J ends, which lost 1 base and 4 bases, there was a span of 16 bases. Germline V CDR1 and CDR2: MGHDK, SYGVNS. CDR3: CASSESGGGVPYGYTF. The CDR3 DNA reads as TGTGCCAGCAGTGAATCGGGGGGAGGGGTTCCCTATGGCTACACCTTC.

This rearrangement joins TRBV11-1 to TRBJ1-2, with D possibly TRBD1 on 5 matching bases. Germline loops: CDR1 SGHAT, CDR2 FQDESV (reference sequence). Deletions cut 5 bases from V and 5 bases from J, with 12 bases between. The CDR3 spans 13 residues. Here the CDR3 DNA reads TGTGCCAGCAGCCCCCCAGGGACTTATGGCTACACCTTC. Its translation is CASSPPGTYGYTF.

This clone has more than one count but fewer than ten. The chain is built from TRBV29-1 and TRBJ1-2, with a tentative D call TRBD1 (5 bases). Looked up from germline, CDR1 is SQVTM and CDR2 is ANQGSEA. The V end lost 3 bases, the J end lost 8 bases, and 19 bases lay between the germline ends. The CDR3 covers 14 residues. The CDR3 DNA reads TGCAGCGTTGATAACGGACCGGGGGGGATAGGCTACACCTTC. Protein sequence: CSVDNGPGGIGYTF.

V is TRBV29-1 and J is TRBJ2-7, with a tentative D call TRBD1 (6 bases). V lost 7 bases and J 4 bases, leaving 14 bases between the germline ends. Germline V lookup: CDR1 SQVTM, CDR2 ANQGSEA. The CDR3 runs 12 residues. CDR3 sequence reads: CSGRTAKYEQYF. The CDR3 DNA reads as TGCAGCGGGCGGACAGCAAAATACGAGCAGTACTTC.

This chain joins TRBV6-5 and TRBJ1-1, with D perhaps TRBD1 (6 bases). The ends were cut back, 6 bases at V and 4 bases at J, with 12 bases in the middle. Germline CDR1 MNHEY, CDR2 SVGAGI. This CDR3 is built from 13 residues. The CDR3: CASRPEGGTEAFF. The CDR3 coding sequence is TGTGCCAGCAGGCCCGAGGGGGGCACTGAAGCTTTCTTT.

The gene calls are TRBV5-5 and TRBJ1-6, with TRBD1 identical over 10 bases. Germline CDR1 SGHKS, CDR2 YYEKEE (reference sequence). V shed 4 bases and J 10 bases; nucleotides not matched to a gene: 11. This CDR3 is built from 16 residues. Here the CDR3 reads CASSPERGQGNSPLHF. CDR3 nucleotide sequence: TGTGCCAGCAGCCCAGAACGGGGACAGGGGAACTCACCCCTCCACTTT. The complete variable domain, with remaining parts taken from reference TRBV5-5 and TRBJ1-6, reads DAGVTQSPTHLIKTRGQQVTLRCSPISGHKSVSWYQQVLGQGPQFIFQYYEKEERGRGNFPDRFSARQFPNYSSELNVNALLLGDSALYLCASSPERGQGNSPLHFGNGTRLTVT.